The rows below give T cell receptor beta chains drawn from one sample of a study of cytomegalovirus exposure and HLA in healthy donors. Assay used: immunoSEQ multiplex PCR; TCRdb lists only in-frame clones, some missing. The sample shows 130,000 to 150,000 clones, around three quarters of them seen only once. Sequences were obtained from PBMCs. All receptors come from a man in his forties or fifties in good health and CMV-seronegative. Both conserved end residues are part of each CDR3. D genes are given only for firm matches. The size field is filled for only some rows; it gives once, few, many or a size class.

TRBJ1-5	-	14	TRBV19	few	TGTGCCAGTCATGACAAGTATAGCAATCAGCCCCAGCATTTT	CASHDKYSNQPQHF
TRBJ2-7	-	14	TRBV28	-	TGTGCCGGCGCACGGTGGGGGCAATCCTACGAGCAGTACTTC	CAGARWGQSYEQYF
TRBJ2-7	TRBD2	14	TRBV5-3	-	TGTGCCAGACCCAAGGGACTAGCCGTCTACGAGCAGTACTTC	CARPKGLAVYEQYF
TRBJ2-2	-	16	TRBV5-1	-	TGCGCCAGCAGCCCGAGGGCAGGTTTGGACACCGGGGAGCTGTTTTTT	CASSPRAGLDTGELFF
TRBJ1-1	-	13	TRBV28	-	TGTGCCAGCAGTTGGGGGGTGAACACTGAAGCTTTCTTT	CASSWGVNTEAFF
TRBJ1-1	-	14	TRBV5-1	-	TGCGCCAGCAGCCGGACGGACAAAAACACTGAAGCTTTCTTT	CASSRTDKNTEAFF
TRBJ1-2	-	15	TRBV27	-	TGTGCCAGCAGTTTAAGTGTCGGCACAGGCTATGGCTACACCTTC	CASSLSVGTGYGYTF
TRBJ1-1	-	16	TRBV19	-	TGTGCCAGTTCGTCCGCACTCCCCAGGCCGAACACTGAAGCTTTCTTT	CASSSALPRPNTEAFF
TRBJ2-6	TRBD1	19	TRBV11-2	-	TGTGCCAGCAGCTTGCGGTATAGACAGGGAAAATCTGGGGCCAACGTCCTGACTTTC	CASSLRYRQGKSGANVLTF
TRBJ2-7	-	18	TRBV28	once	TGTGCCAGTAAAACCCCCGGGAGTGGGGTAGCCTCAGACTACGAGCAGTACTTC	CASKTPGSGVASDYEQYF
TRBJ1-2	-	15	TRBV5-6	few	TGTGCCAGCAGCCGCGGGGGGGGCGCCGACTATGGCTACACCTTC	CASSRGGGADYGYTF
TRBJ2-3	-	16	TRBV18	-	TGTGCCAGCTCACCAAGGAACCCCAGGGCCACAGATACGCAGTATTTT	CASSPRNPRATDTQYF
TRBJ2-7	TRBD1	17	TRBV25-1	-	TGTGCCAGCAGCAAGGGACAGGGAAGGAACGGGGTTTGCGAGCAGTACTTC	CASSKGQGRNGVCEQYF
TRBJ2-1	-	16	TRBV19	-	TGTGCCAGTAGTGGGACAAACCCGAGCTCCTACAATGAGCAGTTCTTC	CASSGTNPSSYNEQFF
TRBJ2-7	-	15	TRBV5-3	-	TGTGCCAGAGTTGCCCGGGGGGCCCCGAGGAGAGAGCAGTACTTC	CARVARGAPRREQYF
TRBJ2-3	-	14	TRBV5-1	-	TGCGCCAGCACCCGGAGCGGGAGCACAGATACGCAGTATTTT	CASTRSGSTDTQYF
TRBJ1-5	TRBD1	15	TRBV2	few	TGTGCCAGCAGTGAGGACAGGGCGGTCAATCAGCCCCAGCATTTT	CASSEDRAVNQPQHF
TRBJ2-7	TRBD1	15	TRBV6-5	-	TGTGCCAGCAGTTACACAGACAGGGTCCCTTGGGAGCAGTACTTC	CASSYTDRVPWEQYF
TRBJ2-7	TRBD2	15	TRBV6-1	-	TGTGCCAGCAGTGAAGGGGCTAGCGGGGTGTACGAGCAGTACTTC	CASSEGASGVYEQYF
TRBJ2-1	TRBD2	18	TRBV10-3	-	TGTGCCATCAGTGACCGTCGACTAGCGGGAGGTTCCTACAATGAGCAGTTCTTC	CAISDRRLAGGSYNEQFF
TRBJ2-5	TRBD2	15	TRBV5-6	-	TGTGCCAGCAGTCCACTAGCGGGATATCGGGGAGAGCAGTACTTC	CASSPLAGYRGEQYF
TRBJ2-7	TRBD2	14	TRBV10-1	-	TGCGCCAGCAGTGAGTCAGCGGGGGGGTACGAGCAGTACTTC	CASSESAGGYEQYF
TRBJ1-3	-	14	TRBV7-6	-	TGTGCCAGCAGCTTAGCTCGGACAGGAAACACCATATATTTT	CASSLARTGNTIYF
TRBJ1-5	TRBD1	15	TRBV19	few	TGTGCCAGTAGCCACGGGACAGGGGAGGGTCAGCCCCAGCATTTT	CASSHGTGEGQPQHF